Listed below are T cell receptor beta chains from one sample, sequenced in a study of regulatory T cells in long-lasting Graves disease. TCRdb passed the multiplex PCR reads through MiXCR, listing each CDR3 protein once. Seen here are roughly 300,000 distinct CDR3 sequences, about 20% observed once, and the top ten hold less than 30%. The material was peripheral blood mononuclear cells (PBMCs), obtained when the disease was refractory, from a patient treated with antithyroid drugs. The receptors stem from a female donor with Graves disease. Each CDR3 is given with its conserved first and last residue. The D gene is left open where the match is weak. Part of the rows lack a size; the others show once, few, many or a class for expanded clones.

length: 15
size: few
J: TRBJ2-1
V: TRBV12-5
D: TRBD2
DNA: TGTGCTAGTGGTATCGGAGCGGGAGGCTCCGATGAGCAGTTCTTC
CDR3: CASGIGAGGSDEQFF

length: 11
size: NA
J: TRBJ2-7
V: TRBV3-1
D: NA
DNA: TGTGCCAGCAGCCCGGGGGACGAGCAGTACTTC
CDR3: CASSPGDEQYF

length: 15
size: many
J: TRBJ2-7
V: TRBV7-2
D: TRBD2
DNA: TGTGCCAGCAGCTTAGGGCGGGAGGCGTCCTACGAGCAGTACTTC
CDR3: CASSLGREASYEQYF

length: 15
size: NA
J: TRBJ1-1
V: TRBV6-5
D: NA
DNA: TGTGCCAGCAGTTACGGGTCTTTTATCGACACTGAAGCTTTCTTT
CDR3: CASSYGSFIDTEAFF

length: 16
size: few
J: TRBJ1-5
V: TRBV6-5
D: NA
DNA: TGTGCCAGCAGTTACCCAACCGGGGGCCTAAGTCAGCCCCAGCATTTT
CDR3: CASSYPTGGLSQPQHF

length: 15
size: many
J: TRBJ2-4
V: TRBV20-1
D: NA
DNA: TGCAGTGCAGCGATTGAGTCGGCCGGGAAAAACATTCAGTACTTC
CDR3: CSAAIESAGKNIQYF

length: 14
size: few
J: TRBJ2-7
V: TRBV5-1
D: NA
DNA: TGCGCCAGCAGCTTGGAACTGGTCTCCTACGAGCAGTACTTC
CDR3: CASSLELVSYEQYF

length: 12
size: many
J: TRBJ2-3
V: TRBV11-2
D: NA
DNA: TGTGCCAGCAGCTTAGTTACAGATACGCAGTATTTT
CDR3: CASSLVTDTQYF

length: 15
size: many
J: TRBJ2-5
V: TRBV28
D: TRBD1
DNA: TGTGCCAGCAGTGAAACCGGGACAGGGTTTGAGACCCAGTACTTC
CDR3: CASSETGTGFETQYF

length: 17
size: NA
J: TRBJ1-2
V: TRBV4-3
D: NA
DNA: TGCGCCAGCAGCCTCTTTCCCTCATTGGAGGATAACTATGGCTACACCTTC
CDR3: CASSLFPSLEDNYGYTF

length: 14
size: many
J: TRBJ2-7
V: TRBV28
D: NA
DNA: TGTGCCAGCAGTTTAGGGCAGATTTCCTACGAGCAGTACTTC
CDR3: CASSLGQISYEQYF

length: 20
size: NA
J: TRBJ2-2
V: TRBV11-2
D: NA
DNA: TGTGCCAGCAGCCTGGGGACCTTTCTAGCCGCTGCTCCGGGAACCGGGGAGCTGTTTTTT
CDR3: CASSLGTFLAAAPGTGELFF

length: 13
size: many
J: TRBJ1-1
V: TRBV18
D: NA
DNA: TGTGCCAGCTCGCAGACAGCGGGCACTGAAGCTTTCTTT
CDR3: CASSQTAGTEAFF

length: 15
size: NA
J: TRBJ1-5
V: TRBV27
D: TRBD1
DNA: TGTGCCAGCGGTAACAGGGGAGGTGGCGATCAGCCCCAGCATTTT
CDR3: CASGNRGGGDQPQHF

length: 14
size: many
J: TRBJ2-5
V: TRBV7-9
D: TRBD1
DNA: TGTGCCAGCAGCCCCACAGGGGTCGAGGAGACCCAGTACTTC
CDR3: CASSPTGVEETQYF

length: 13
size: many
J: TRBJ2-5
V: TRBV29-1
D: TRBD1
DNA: TGCAGCGTTGAACAGGGGGCGACGGAGACCCAGTACTTC
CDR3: CSVEQGATETQYF

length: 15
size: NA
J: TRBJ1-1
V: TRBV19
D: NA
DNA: TGTGCCAGTAGGTACTTCTCCCGGGACGGGAATGAAGCTTTCTTT
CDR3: CASRYFSRDGNEAFF

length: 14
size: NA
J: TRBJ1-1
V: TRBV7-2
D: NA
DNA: TGTGCCAGCAGCTTAATGGGGGGCCCCACTGAAGCTTTCTTT
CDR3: CASSLMGGPTEAFF

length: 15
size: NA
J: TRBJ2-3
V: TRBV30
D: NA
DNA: TGTGCCTGTGTTTTTGCTCAATACCCCGCAGATACGCAGTATTTT
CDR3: CACVFAQYPADTQYF

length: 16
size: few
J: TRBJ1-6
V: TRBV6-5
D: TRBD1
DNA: TGTGCCAGCAGTTACTCCTGGGACAGGGTGGGTTCACCCCTCCACTTT
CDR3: CASSYSWDRVGSPLHF

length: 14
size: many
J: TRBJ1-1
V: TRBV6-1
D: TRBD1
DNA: TGTGCCAGCAGACTCGGGACAGTCCACACTGAAGCTTTCTTT
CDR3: CASRLGTVHTEAFF

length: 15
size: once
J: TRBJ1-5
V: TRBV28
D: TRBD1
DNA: TGTGCCAGCAGAGCCGGGACAGGGGAAGATCAGCCCCAGCATTTT
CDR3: CASRAGTGEDQPQHF

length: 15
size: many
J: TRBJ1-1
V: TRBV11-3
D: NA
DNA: TGTGCCAGCAGCTTCGGACTAATTATTAACACTGAAGCTTTCTTT
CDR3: CASSFGLIINTEAFF

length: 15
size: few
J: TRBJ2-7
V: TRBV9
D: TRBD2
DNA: TGTGCCAGCAGCCCAACAGGACTAGCGGACTACGAGCAGTACTTC
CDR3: CASSPTGLADYEQYF

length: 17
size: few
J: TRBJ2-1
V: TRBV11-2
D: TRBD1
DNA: TGTGCCAGCAGCAGCTACAGGGGCGTCAGCTCCTACAATGAGCAGTTCTTC
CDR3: CASSSYRGVSSYNEQFF

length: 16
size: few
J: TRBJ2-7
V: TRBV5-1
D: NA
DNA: TGCGCCAGCAGCTTGGATCCCGGGGTTAGCTCCTACGAGCAGTACTTC
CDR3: CASSLDPGVSSYEQYF

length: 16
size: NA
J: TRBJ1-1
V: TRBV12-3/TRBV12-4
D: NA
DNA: TGTGCCAGCAGTTTAGCGCGGTTGAGGGGGTACACTGAAGCTTTCTTT
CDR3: CASSLARLRGYTEAFF

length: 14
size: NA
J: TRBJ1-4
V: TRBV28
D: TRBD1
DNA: TGTGCCAGTGCTTTCCGGGACAGGGAGGAAAAACTGTTTTTT
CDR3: CASAFRDREEKLFF

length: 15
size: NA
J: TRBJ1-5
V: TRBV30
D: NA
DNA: TGTGCCTGGAGGGGAAAGGGGGGGCCCACCCAGCCCCAGCATTTT
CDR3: CAWRGKGGPTQPQHF

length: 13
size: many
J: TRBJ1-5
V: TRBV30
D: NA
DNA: TGTGCCTGGAGTGTACTGGGTGGTCAGCCCCAGCATTTT
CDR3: CAWSVLGGQPQHF